Shown below are 23 T cell receptor beta chains from a single sample sequenced in a study of blood T cell repertoires in COVID-19 (dated by TCRdb to 2018 to 2020). Library preparation was by the immunoSEQ multiplex PCR assay. TCRdb took over this immuneACCESS table, retaining in-frame rearrangements with V and J assigned. Such tables are incomplete; in checked studies, under half of the missing clones stem from an unresolved V gene, and the remainder is unexplained. The sample contains about 140,000 clones, roughly 80% of them found a single time. The ten largest clones take up 5.5% of the sample. The specimen was PBMCs or T cells enriched from blood (not recorded which). All receptors come from a man aged 35 to 55 with acute COVID-19.

V and J are TRBV28 and TRBJ2-7; 8 bases are shared with TRBD1. Germline values: CDR1 MDHEN, CDR2 SYDVKM. V was clipped by 3 bases and J by 6 bases; unmatched bases: 13. This CDR3 region has 16 residues. CDR3 coding DNA: TGTGCCAGCAGTTTTTACAAACAGGGGGATAAGGGCGAGCAGTACTTC. Amino acids: CASSFYKQGDKGEQYF.

The CDR3 region has the DNA TGTGCCAGCAGCCCTAGCGGGGGGGTCAATGAGCAGTTCTTC. Amino acid sequence: CASSPSGGVNEQFF. V is TRBV7-9 and J is TRBJ2-1; 12 bases match TRBD2. The CDR3 runs 14 residues. Trimming at V came to 5 bases and at J to 6 bases, leaving 2 bases not matched to a gene. Germline V gives CDR1 SEHNR, CDR2 FQNEAQ (reference sequence).

The chain links TRBV5-1 to TRBJ2-3; 10 bases line up with TRBD1. Per the germline V gene, CDR1 is SGHRS and CDR2 is YFSETQ. The CDR3 has 15 residues. After removal of 4 bases from V and 5 bases from J, the junction contained 7 bases not matched to a gene. CDR3 sequence (DNA): TGCGCCAGCAGCCGTTCCGGGACAGGGGAAGATACGCAGTATTTT. This codes for CASSRSGTGEDTQYF. Combining the CDR3 with reference TRBV5-1 and TRBJ2-3 gives the whole variable domain KAGVTQTPRYLIKTRGQQVTLSCSPISGHRSVSWYQQTPGQGLQFLFEYFSETQRNKGNFPGRFSGRQFSNSRSEMNVSTLELGDSALYLCASSRSGTGEDTQYFGPGTRLTVL.

The gene calls are TRBV5-1 and TRBJ1-1, with 7 nucleotides matching TRBD1. After removal of 2 bases from V and 3 bases from J, the junction contained 4 bases not matched to a gene. Germline lookup yields CDR1 SGHRS and CDR2 YFSETQ. The CDR3 loop spans 14 amino acids. CDR3 bases: TGCGCCAGCAGCTTCAAGGGGGCGGACACTGAAGCTTTCTTT. Translation: CASSFKGADTEAFF.

The sample holds a few counts of this clone. The gene calls are TRBV5-4 and TRBJ1-2, with TRBD1 matching over 7 bases. This CDR3 contains 15 residues. CDR1 SGHNT and CDR2 YYREEE come from the germline V gene (reference sequence). The J segment lost 8 bases and the V segment lost 1 base, leaving 11 bases of the junction unmatched. The CDR3 bases are TGTGCCAGCAGCTTGAAAATAGGAGGGGGCTTAGGCTACACCTTC. It is translated as CASSLKIGGGLGYTF.

The chain couples TRBV30 to TRBJ1-2; the D gene is possibly TRBD1 (6 bases). CDR3 size: 15 residues. Germline CDR1 and CDR2: GTSNPN and SVGIG (reference sequence). V was cut by 2 bases and J by 3 bases, with 16 bases left in between. CDR3: CAWSLTTGLYYGYTF. For the CDR3, the DNA is TGTGCCTGGAGTTTAACGACAGGCCTCTACTATGGCTACACCTTC.

This sequence joins TRBV4-1 and TRBJ2-1, with 10 bases aligning to TRBD2. The ends lost 3 bases at V and 3 bases at J; junction bases unmatched: 5. Germline-derived CDR1 and CDR2 are MGHRA and YSYEKL. This CDR3 region has 16 residues. For the CDR3, the DNA is TGCGCCAGCAGCCAGTTTAGCGGGAGGTTCTACAATGAGCAGTTCTTC. Protein sequence: CASSQFSGRFYNEQFF.

The chain uses TRBV5-6 and TRBJ1-5; 9 bases are shared with TRBD1. The V gene end was trimmed by 4 bases and the J gene end by 0 bases; junction bases not matched to a gene: 11. The CDR3 extends over 18 amino acids. Germline V gene data show CDR1 as SGHDT and CDR2 as YYEEEE. The CDR3 reads CASSQTGTGSSSNQPQHF. The CDR3 nucleotides read TGTGCCAGCAGCCAGACCGGGACAGGGAGCTCTAGCAATCAGCCCCAGCATTTT.

The chain is built from TRBV9 and TRBJ1-6; D not certain. Germline V lookup: CDR1 SGDLS, CDR2 YYNGEE. Trimming cost V 0 bases and J 5 bases, with 6 bases left between them. The length of the CDR3 is 14 residues. CDR3 region: CASSVEGDNSPLHF. As DNA, the CDR3 is TGTGCCAGCAGCGTAGAGGGAGATAATTCACCCCTCCACTTT.

V and J are TRBV28 and TRBJ2-7; TRBD2 agrees at 11 bases. Germline V gives CDR1 MDHEN, CDR2 SYDVKM. The CDR3 is 15 amino acids. J was trimmed by 0 bases and V by 8 bases; bases with no gene match: 6. In DNA form, the CDR3 reads TGTGCCAGCGCTAGCGGGGGGCTCCTCTCCTACGAGCAGTACTTC. Protein product: CASASGGLLSYEQYF.

The chain is built from TRBV3-1 (or the pseudogene TRBV3-2) and TRBJ1-1, with D perhaps TRBD1 (5 bases). There are 13 residues in the CDR3. The V gene lost 7 bases and the J gene lost 4 bases, with 13 bases spanning the gap. The V gene's germline CDR1 is LGHDT and CDR2 YNNKEL (reference sequence). CDR3 loop: CASTTAPGTEAFF. The DNA for the CDR3 is TGTGCCAGCACGACAGCCCCGGGCACTGAAGCTTTCTTT.

This chain uses TRBV28 with TRBJ1-5; the D gene is possibly TRBD1 (5 bases). The CDR3 extends over 14 amino acids. V gave up 6 bases and J gave up 7 bases, with 16 bases separating them. CDR1 is MDHEN and CDR2 is SYDVKM in the germline V gene. The chain's CDR3 is CASSPPPGQQPQHF. CDR3 nucleotides: TGTGCCAGCAGCCCTCCTCCCGGACAACAGCCCCAGCATTTT.

The CDR3 spells CASSPPSVNTEAFF. The CDR3 DNA is TGTGCCAGCTCACCACCTTCGGTGAACACTGAAGCTTTCTTT. The chain uses TRBV18 and TRBJ1-1; D is undetermined. V shed 0 bases and J shed 0 bases, with 5 bases lying between them. CDR1 KGHSH and CDR2 LQKENI come from the germline V gene. The CDR3 loop spans 14 amino acids. Complete variable domain (other parts from reference TRBV18 and TRBJ1-1): NAGVMQNPRHLVRRRGQEARLRCSPMKGHSHVYWYRQLPEEGLKFMVYLQKENIIDESGMPKERFSAEFPKEGPSILRIQQVVRGDSAAYFCASSPPSVNTEAFFGQGTRLTVV.

This clone was detected only once. J is TRBJ2-1 and V is TRBV7-2; 9 nucleotides match TRBD2. The CDR3 runs 19 residues. V gave up 1 base and J gave up 0 bases; unmatched junction bases: 10. Germline V gives CDR1 SGHTA, CDR2 FQGNSA. The CDR3 nucleotides are TGTGCCAGCAGCTTAGGGGGACTAGCTTATTCGGGCTCCTACAATGAGCAGTTCTTC. Translated, it gives CASSLGGLAYSGSYNEQFF.

This clone has just a few counts. J is TRBJ2-1 and V is TRBV5-1; D is uncertain. The CDR3 contains 12 residues. V was pared by 4 bases and J by 5 bases, with 7 bases between. Looked up from germline, CDR1 is SGHRS and CDR2 is YFSETQ. CDR3: CASSPGHNEQFF. The CDR3 coding sequence is TGCGCCAGCAGCCCGGGTCACAATGAGCAGTTCTTC.

In this sample, this clone turned up once. The chain combines TRBV7-9 with TRBJ2-7; 7 positions match TRBD2. The CDR3 is 14 amino acids. Germline CDR1 reads SEHNR; CDR2 reads FQNEAQ (reference sequence). Germline trimming cut 4 bases from V and 3 bases from J; bases unmatched to any gene: 6. In DNA, the CDR3 is TGTGCCAGCAGCTCCAGCGGGGTGTTCTACGAGCAGTACTTC. This sequence encodes CASSSSGVFYEQYF.

This chain uses TRBV7-2 with TRBJ1-1; 7 bases fit TRBD1. Germline values: CDR1 SGHTA, CDR2 FQGNSA. The CDR3 covers 14 residues. With 5 bases clipped from V and 1 base from J, the junction kept 4 bases outside the gene matches. CDR3 DNA sequence: TGTGCCAGCAGCATTCAGGGGGAGAACACTGAAGCTTTCTTT. It codes for CASSIQGENTEAFF.

V gene TRBV6-5 combines with J gene TRBJ2-7; 9 nucleotides agree with TRBD1. This CDR3 is 13 amino acids long. Germline V gives CDR1 MNHEY, CDR2 SVGAGI. The CDR3 DNA is TGTGCGGGGGGAGACAGGGGGACCTACGAGCAGTACTTC. It specifies CAGGDRGTYEQYF.

The CDR3 bases are TGTGCCAGCAGTTCACCAACTGGGACAGGGGTCTTCAACGAGCAGTACTTC. Translation: CASSSPTGTGVFNEQYF. This chain uses TRBV6-2 or TRBV6-3 with TRBJ2-7; 10 bases fit TRBD1. This CDR3 has 17 residues. CDR1 MNHEY and CDR2 SVGEGT come from the germline V gene. V lost 4 bases to trimming and J lost 5 bases; unmatched junction nucleotides: 14.

This CDR3 reads CASSDPGTEAFF. CDR3 coding DNA: TGTGCCAGCAGTGACCCCGGCACTGAAGCTTTCTTT. This chain uses TRBV2 with TRBJ1-1; D unresolved. The CDR3 loop spans 12 amino acids. V was cut by 3 bases and J by 4 bases, with 6 bases left in between. In germline, CDR1 is SNHLY, CDR2 FYNNEI.

The chain has TRBV7-9 and TRBJ2-2; 9 bases are a match to TRBD2. V lost 5 bases and J lost 6; bases outside the gene matches: 7. The CDR3 extends over 15 amino acids. The germline CDR1 and CDR2 sequences are SEHNR and FQNEAQ (reference sequence). The CDR3 here is CASSPQREVAGELFF. The CDR3 coding sequence is TGTGCCAGCAGCCCCCAGCGGGAGGTGGCCGGGGAGCTGTTTTTT.

This clone has a handful of counts. The chain links TRBV19 to TRBJ2-7, with TRBD2 as a possible D gene (5 bases). V lost 8 bases and J lost 1, with 9 bases in between. The length of the CDR3 is 12 residues. Germline V gene sequence: CDR1 LNHDA, CDR2 SQIVND (reference sequence). The DNA of the CDR3 is TGTGCCAGTCGTGGAGGATCCTACGAGCAGTACTTC. Amino acids: CASRGGSYEQYF. The full variable domain, in which reference TRBV19 and TRBJ2-7 provide the parts outside the CDR3, is DGGITQSPKYLFRKEGQNVTLSCEQNLNHDAMYWYRQDPGQGLRLIYYSQIVNDFQKGDIAEGYSVSREKKESFPLTVTSAQKNPTAFYLCASRGGSYEQYFGPGTRLTVT.

The rearrangement uses TRBV6-6 and TRBJ2-1; perhaps TRBD1 as D (5 bases). V was pared by 7 bases and J by 0 bases, with 10 bases between. CDR1 and CDR2 (germline): MNHNY, SVGAGI (reference sequence). The CDR3 covers 14 residues. Written as DNA, the CDR3 is TGTGCCAGCATCCGAGACAGCTCCTACAATGAGCAGTTCTTC. It specifies CASIRDSSYNEQFF.